The entry below describes one TCR beta chain. Its antigen specificity is not known. The sample is drawn from a study of T cells expressing NK-cell markers (dated by TCRdb to the early 2020s). About the investigation overall: About 8 donors provided sorted CD3+CD56+NKG2C+, CD3+CD56+NKG2C- and CD3+CD56-NKG2C+ T-cell subsets, whose TCR beta-chain repertoires were profiled. Among the eight sequenced donors, seven were HCMV-seropositive and one was HCMV-seronegative. Randomly selected healthy volunteers, three men and five women, were used as the eight sequenced donors. The libraries were sequenced on Illumina HiSeq 2000/2500, MiSeq or NextSeq, producing 2 x 150 bp reads.

The sample was run on an Illumina HiSeq 2000. The TCR beta cDNA libraries were made using 5'RACE template switching, a step that added both a universal primer site and unique molecular identifiers. cDNA synthesis was primed from the TCR beta constant segment, followed by two successive PCR amplification steps. The authors' analysis ran thus. MIGEC was used to demultiplex reads and group the reads by UMI, and MiTCR was used to assemble and quantify clonotypes. To remove erroneous sequences, TCR cDNA sequences were retained only when supported by two or more reads. The tcR package was used for downstream repertoire analysis, and clonotypes were matched across fractions by CDR3 nucleotide sequence plus V segment. Antigen specificity was annotated against VDJdb with VDJmatch, allowing one amino acid substitution in CDR3. Reprocessed by TCRdb, the reads give a single entry per CDR3 protein sequence, without DNA. These V and J calls derive from TCRdb rather than the authors' analysis. The table kept for this sample lists 120,000 to 150,000 distinct CDR3 sequences. The ten most abundant clones make up less than 15% of the sample.

The CDR3 spans 16 residues, from the cysteine through the phenylalanine. No DNA sequence is on record. Per the germline V gene (reference sequence), DFQATT is the CDR1 and SNEGSKA is the CDR2. To determine HCMV serostatus, a commercial ELISA kit was used to detect HCMV-specific IgG in serum. Ficoll density gradient centrifugation was used to isolate peripheral blood mononuclear cells from blood. Broader findings and caveats from the paper: In roughly 6 donors, the dominant CD3+CD56+NKG2C+ clonotypes were among the top 10 CD8+ clonotypes and accounted for about 1.0-7.5% of CD8+ T cells. Those dominant clonotypes were again the most abundant among CD3+CD56-NKG2C+ cells in a few donors, at 28.3-60.1%. It remained unclear whether the expanded NKG2C-expressing T cell clones were specific for HCMV antigens.

Sequenced input: blood T cells: a sorted CD56 or NKG2C T cell subset, CD4+ or CD8+ T cells, or bulk PBMC T cells (not recorded which). The receptor chain draws on TRBV20-1 and TRBJ1-5; the D call of TRBD1 rests on TCRdb alone, since no DNA is present to check it. This clonotype was sampled from a man aged 18 to 29 in good health. Donor details come from another sample of the same person, matched by shared clones. The CDR3: CSARGRGPYSNQPQHF.